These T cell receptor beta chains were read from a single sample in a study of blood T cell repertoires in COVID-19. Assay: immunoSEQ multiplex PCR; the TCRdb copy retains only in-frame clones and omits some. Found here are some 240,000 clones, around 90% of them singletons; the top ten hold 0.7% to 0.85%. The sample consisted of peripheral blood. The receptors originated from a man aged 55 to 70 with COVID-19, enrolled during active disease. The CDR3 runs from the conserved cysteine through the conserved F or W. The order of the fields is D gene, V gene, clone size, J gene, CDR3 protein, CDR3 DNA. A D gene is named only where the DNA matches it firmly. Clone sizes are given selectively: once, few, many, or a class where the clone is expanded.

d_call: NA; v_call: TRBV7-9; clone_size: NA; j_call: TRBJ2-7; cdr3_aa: CASSLGAGGSYEQYF; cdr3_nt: TGTGCCAGCAGCTTAGGGGCAGGAGGATCCTACGAGCAGTACTTC
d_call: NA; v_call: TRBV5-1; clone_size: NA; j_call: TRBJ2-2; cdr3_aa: CASSFLGLSNTGELFF; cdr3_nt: TGCGCCAGCAGCTTTCTAGGCTTATCGAACACCGGGGAGCTGTTTTTT
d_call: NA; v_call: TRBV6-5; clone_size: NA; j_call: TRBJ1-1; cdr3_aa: CASIRNTGSRIEAFF; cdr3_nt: TGTGCCAGCATTCGCAACACGGGTTCTCGCATAGAAGCTTTCTTT
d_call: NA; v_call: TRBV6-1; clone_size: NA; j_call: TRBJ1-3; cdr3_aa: CASSESRQSGNTIYF; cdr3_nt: TGTGCCAGCAGTGAATCCCGTCAGTCTGGAAACACCATATATTTT
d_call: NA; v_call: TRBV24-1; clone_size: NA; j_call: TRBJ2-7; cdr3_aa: CATGGAGANVYEQYF; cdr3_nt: TGTGCCACCGGGGGGGCCGGGGCTAATGTCTACGAGCAGTACTTC
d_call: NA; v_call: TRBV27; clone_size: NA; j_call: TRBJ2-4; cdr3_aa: CASSLSSPLAPKTKNIQYF; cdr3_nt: TGTGCCAGCAGTTTATCATCGCCATTAGCACCTAAGACCAAAAACATTCAGTACTTC
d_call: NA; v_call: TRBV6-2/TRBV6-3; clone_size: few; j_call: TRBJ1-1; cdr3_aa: CASSKSQGKATTEAFF; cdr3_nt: TGTGCCAGCAGTAAGTCACAGGGTAAAGCGACCACTGAAGCTTTCTTT
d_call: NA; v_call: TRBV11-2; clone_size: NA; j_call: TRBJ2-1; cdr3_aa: CASSFRFQEFF; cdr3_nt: TGTGCCAGCAGCTTCAGATTTCAGGAGTTCTTC
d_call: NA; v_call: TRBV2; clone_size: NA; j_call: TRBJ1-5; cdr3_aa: CASSYLQGGEPQHF; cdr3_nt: TGTGCCAGCAGTTATCTACAGGGCGGCGAACCCCAGCATTTT
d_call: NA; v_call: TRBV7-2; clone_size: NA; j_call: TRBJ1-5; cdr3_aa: CASSLGGGEVQPQHF; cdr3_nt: TGTGCCAGCAGCTTAGGAGGGGGGGAAGTTCAGCCCCAGCATTTT
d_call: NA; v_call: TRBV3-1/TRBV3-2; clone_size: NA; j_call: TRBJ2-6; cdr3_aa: CASTRGSGANVLTF; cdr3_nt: TGTGCCAGCACTCGGGGGTCTGGGGCCAACGTCCTGACTTTC
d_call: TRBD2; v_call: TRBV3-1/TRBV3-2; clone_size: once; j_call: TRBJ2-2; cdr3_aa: CASSRGAGLAGELFF; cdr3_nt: TGTGCCAGCAGCCGAGGAGCGGGGTTGGCCGGGGAGCTGTTTTTT
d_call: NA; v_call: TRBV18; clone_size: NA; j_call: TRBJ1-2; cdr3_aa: CASSPGLERPGYGYTF; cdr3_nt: TGTGCCAGCTCACCAGGGCTGGAGCGGCCCGGTTATGGCTACACCTTC
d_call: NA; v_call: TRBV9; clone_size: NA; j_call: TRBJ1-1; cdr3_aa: CASSVEDSVNTEAFF; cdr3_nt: TGTGCCAGCAGCGTCGAGGACAGCGTGAACACTGAAGCTTTCTTT
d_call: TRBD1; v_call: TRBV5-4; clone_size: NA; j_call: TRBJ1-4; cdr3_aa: CASSLWTGSTNEKLFF; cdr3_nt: TGTGCCAGCAGCTTGTGGACAGGATCAACTAATGAAAAACTGTTTTTT
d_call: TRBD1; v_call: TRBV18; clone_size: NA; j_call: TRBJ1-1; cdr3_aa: CASSDRGRTEAFF; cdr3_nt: TGTGCCAGCTCGGACAGGGGGCGCACTGAAGCTTTCTTT
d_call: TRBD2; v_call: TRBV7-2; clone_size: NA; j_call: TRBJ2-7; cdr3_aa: CANEVAGSYEQYF; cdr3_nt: TGTGCCAACGAGGTAGCGGGATCCTACGAGCAGTACTTC
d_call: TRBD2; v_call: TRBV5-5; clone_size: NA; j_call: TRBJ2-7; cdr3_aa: CASSTSSGLREQYF; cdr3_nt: TGTGCCAGCAGCACCTCTAGCGGGCTACGGGAGCAGTACTTC
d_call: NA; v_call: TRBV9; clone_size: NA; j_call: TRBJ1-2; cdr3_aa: CASSDRRGYGYTF; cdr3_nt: TGTGCCAGCAGCGACCGACGGGGCTATGGCTACACCTTC
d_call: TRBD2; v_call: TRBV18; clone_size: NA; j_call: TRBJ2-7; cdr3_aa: CASSPGTSGYEQYF; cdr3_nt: TGTGCCAGTTCACCAGGGACTAGCGGTTACGAGCAGTACTTC
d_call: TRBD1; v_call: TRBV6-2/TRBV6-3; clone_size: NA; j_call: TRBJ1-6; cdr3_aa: CASSYPRGQGYNSPLHF; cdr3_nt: TGTGCCAGCAGTTACCCTCGAGGACAGGGCTATAATTCACCCCTCCACTTT
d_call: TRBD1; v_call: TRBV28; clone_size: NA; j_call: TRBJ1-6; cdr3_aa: CASSSGQGGNSPLHF; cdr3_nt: TGTGCCAGCAGTTCCGGACAGGGCGGGAATTCACCCCTCCACTTT
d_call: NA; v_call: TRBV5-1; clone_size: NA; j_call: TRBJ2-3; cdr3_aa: CASSGADSTDTQYF; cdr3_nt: TGCGCCAGCAGCGGGGCCGACAGCACAGATACGCAGTATTTT
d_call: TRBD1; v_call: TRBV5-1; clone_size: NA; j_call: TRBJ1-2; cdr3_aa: CASSPPDRGYGYTF; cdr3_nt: TGCGCCAGCAGCCCCCCGGACAGGGGCTATGGCTACACCTTC
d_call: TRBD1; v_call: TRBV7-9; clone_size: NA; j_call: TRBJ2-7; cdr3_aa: CASSLGTGQYNEQYF; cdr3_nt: TGTGCCAGCAGCTTAGGGACAGGGCAATACAACGAGCAGTACTTC
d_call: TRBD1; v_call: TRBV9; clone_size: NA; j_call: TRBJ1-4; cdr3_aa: CASSVNSWRDRGFF; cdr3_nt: TGTGCCAGCAGCGTCAATTCATGGCGGGACAGGGGGTTTTTT
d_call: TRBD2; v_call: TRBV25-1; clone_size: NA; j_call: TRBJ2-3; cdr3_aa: CASRRGTDTQYF; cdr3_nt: TGTGCCAGCAGGCGGGGGACAGATACGCAGTATTTT
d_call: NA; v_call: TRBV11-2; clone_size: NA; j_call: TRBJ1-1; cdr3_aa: CASSSLGGNTEAFF; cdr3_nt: TGTGCCAGCAGCTCCTTGGGAGGGAACACTGAAGCTTTCTTT
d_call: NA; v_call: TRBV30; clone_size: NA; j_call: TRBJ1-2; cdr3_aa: CAWITDRPAARSNYGYTF; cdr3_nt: TGTGCCTGGATCACGGACAGACCGGCAGCCCGATCTAACTATGGCTACACCTTC
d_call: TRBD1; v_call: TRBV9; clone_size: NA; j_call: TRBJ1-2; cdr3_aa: CASSPELLAGTGYGYTF; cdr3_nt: TGTGCCAGCAGCCCCGAGCTACTTGCAGGGACAGGGTATGGCTACACCTTC
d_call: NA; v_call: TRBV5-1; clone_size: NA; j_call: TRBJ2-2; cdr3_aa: CASSRLTGSGELFF; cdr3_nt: TGCGCCAGCAGCAGATTAACAGGGTCCGGGGAGCTGTTTTTT
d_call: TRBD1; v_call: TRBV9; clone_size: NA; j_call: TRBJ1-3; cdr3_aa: CASSRTSQGGGNTIYF; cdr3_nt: TGTGCCAGCAGCCGTACGTCCCAGGGGGGTGGAAACACCATATATTTT